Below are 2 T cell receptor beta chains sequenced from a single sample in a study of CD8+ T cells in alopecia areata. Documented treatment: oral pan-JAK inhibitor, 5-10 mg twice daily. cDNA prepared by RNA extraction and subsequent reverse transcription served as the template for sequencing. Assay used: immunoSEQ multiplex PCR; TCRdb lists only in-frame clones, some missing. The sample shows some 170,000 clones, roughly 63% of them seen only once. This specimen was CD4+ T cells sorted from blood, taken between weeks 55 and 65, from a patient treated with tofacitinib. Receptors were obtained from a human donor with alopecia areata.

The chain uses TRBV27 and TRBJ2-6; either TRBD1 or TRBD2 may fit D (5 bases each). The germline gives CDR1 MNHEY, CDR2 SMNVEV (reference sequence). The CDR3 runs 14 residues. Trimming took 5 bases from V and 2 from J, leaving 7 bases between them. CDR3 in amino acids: CASSEGTGANVLTF. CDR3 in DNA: TGTGCCAGCAGTGAGGGGACTGGGGCCAACGTCCTGACTTTC.

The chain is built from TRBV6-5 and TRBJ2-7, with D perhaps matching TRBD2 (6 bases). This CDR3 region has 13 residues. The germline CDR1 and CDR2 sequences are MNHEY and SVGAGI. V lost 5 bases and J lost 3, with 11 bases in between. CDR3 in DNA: TGTGCCAGCAGTCGAGCGGGTATCTACGAGCAGTACTTC. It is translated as CASSRAGIYEQYF.